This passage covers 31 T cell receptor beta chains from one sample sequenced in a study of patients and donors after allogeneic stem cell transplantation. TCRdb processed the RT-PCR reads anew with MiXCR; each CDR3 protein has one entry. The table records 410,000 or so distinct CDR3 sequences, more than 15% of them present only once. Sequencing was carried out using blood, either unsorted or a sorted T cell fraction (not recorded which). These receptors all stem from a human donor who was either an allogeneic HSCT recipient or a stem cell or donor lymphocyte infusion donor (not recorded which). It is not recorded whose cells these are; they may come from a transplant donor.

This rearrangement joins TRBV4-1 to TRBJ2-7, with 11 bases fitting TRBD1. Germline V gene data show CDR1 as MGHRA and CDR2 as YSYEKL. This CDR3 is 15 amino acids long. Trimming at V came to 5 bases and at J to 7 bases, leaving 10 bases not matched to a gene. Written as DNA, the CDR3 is TGCGCCAGCAGCAGGACAGGGGGCCTGGGGGGTGAGCAGTACTTC. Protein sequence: CASSRTGGLGGEQYF.

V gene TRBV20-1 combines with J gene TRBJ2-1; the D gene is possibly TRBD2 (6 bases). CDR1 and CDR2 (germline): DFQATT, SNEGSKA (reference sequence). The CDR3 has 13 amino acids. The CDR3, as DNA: TGCAGGGAGGGTGGGCTAGCTAGTAATGAGCAGTTCTTC. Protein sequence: CREGGLASNEQFF.

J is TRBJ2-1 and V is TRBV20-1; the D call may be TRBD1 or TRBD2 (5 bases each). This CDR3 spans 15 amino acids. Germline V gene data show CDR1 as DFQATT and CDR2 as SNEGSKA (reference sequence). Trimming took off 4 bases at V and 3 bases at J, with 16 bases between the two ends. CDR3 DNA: TGCAGTGCTAAGAGACCCGGGACCATCTACAATGAGCAGTTCTTC. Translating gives CSAKRPGTIYNEQFF.

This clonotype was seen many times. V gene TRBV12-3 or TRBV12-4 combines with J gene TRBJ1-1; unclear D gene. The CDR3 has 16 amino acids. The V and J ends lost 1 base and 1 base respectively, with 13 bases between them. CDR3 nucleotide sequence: TGTGCCAGCAGTTTAGGGGTTTGGAAGCGGAACACTGAAGCTTTCTTT. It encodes CASSLGVWKRNTEAFF.

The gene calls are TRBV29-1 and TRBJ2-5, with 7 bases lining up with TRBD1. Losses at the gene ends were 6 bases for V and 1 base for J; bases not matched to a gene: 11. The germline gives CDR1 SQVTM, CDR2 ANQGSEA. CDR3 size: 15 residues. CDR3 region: CSVLNSRDSQETQYF. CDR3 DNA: TGCAGCGTCCTAAATTCCCGGGACAGCCAAGAGACCCAGTACTTC.

CDR3 residues: CASLRDLDYGANVLTF. CDR3 DNA: TGTGCCAGCTTACGAGACTTGGATTATGGGGCCAACGTCCTGACTTTC. The chain is built from TRBV2 and TRBJ2-6; no definite D call. Per the germline V gene, CDR1 is SNHLY and CDR2 is FYNNEI. V lost 8 bases and J 3 bases, leaving 17 bases between the germline ends. The CDR3 runs to 16 residues.

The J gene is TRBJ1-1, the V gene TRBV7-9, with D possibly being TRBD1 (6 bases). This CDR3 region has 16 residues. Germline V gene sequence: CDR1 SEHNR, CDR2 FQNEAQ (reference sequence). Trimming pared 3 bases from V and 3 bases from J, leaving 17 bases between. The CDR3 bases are TGTGCCAGCAGCTTGGGACAATCACCCCCTGACACTGAAGCTTTCTTT. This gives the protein CASSLGQSPPDTEAFF. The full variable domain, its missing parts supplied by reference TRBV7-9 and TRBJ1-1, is DTGVSQNPRHKITKRGQNVTFRCDPISEHNRLYWYRQTLGQGPEFLTYFQNEAQLEKSRLLSDRFSAERPKGSFSTLEIQRTEQGDSAMYLCASSLGQSPPDTEAFFGQGTRLTVV.

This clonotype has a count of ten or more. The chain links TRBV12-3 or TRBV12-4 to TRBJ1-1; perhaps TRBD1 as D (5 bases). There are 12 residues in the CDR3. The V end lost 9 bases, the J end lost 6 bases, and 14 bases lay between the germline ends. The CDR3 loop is CASRPKGPEAFF. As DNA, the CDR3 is TGTGCCAGTAGACCCAAGGGACCTGAAGCTTTCTTT.

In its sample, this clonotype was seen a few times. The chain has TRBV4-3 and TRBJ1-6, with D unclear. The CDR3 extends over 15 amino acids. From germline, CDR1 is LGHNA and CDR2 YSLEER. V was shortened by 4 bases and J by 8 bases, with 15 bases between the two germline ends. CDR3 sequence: CASSRALTGDSPLHF. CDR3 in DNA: TGCGCCAGCAGCCGTGCCCTAACCGGGGATTCACCCCTCCACTTT.

This CDR3 is CASSSGQLPHNEQFF. CDR3 sequence (DNA): TGTGCCAGCAGTTCCGGACAGCTTCCCCACAATGAGCAGTTCTTC. The chain combines TRBV6-2 or TRBV6-3 with TRBJ2-1; maybe TRBD1 (6 bases). V lost 4 bases and J lost 5, with 15 bases in between. The CDR3 consists of 15 residues. Germline V lookup: CDR1 MNHEY, CDR2 SVGEGT.

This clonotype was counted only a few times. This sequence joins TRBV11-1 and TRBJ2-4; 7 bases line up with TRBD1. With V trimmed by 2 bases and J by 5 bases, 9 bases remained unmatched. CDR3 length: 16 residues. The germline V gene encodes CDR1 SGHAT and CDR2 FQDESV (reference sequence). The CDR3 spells CASSLYDPRGQNIQYF. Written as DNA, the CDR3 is TGTGCCAGCAGCTTATACGATCCAAGGGGGCAAAACATTCAGTACTTC.

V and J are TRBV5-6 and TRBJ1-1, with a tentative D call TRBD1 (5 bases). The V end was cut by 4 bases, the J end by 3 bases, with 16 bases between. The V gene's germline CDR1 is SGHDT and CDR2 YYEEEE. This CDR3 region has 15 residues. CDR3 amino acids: CASSGGGRWDTEAFF. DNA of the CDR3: TGTGCCAGCAGCGGGGGAGGGAGGTGGGACACTGAAGCTTTCTTT.

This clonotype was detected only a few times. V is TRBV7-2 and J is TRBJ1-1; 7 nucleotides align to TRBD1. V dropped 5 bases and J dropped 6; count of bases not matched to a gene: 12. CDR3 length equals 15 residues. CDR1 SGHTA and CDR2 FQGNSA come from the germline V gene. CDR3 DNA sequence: TGTGCCAGCAGCCAATACGGGACAGCCGCACCTGAAGCTTTCTTT. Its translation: CASSQYGTAAPEAFF.

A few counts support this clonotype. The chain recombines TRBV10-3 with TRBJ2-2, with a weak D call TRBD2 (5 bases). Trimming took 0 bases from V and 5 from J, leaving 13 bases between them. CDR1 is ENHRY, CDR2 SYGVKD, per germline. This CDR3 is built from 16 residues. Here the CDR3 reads CAISESVLARTGELFF. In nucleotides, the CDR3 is TGTGCCATCAGTGAGTCGGTGTTAGCGAGGACCGGGGAGCTGTTTTTT.

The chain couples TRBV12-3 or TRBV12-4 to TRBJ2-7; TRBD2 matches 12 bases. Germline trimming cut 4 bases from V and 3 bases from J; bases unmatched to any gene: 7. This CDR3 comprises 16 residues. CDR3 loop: CASSSPRTSGIYEQYF. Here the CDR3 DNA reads TGTGCCAGCAGTTCCCCTCGGACTAGCGGGATCTACGAGCAGTACTTC.

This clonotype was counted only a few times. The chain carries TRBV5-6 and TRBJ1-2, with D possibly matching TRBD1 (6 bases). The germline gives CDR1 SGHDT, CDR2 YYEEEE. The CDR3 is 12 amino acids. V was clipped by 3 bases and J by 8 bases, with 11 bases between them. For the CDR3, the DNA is TGTGCCAGCAGCTGGGGGGCGGAAGGCTACACCTTC. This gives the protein CASSWGAEGYTF. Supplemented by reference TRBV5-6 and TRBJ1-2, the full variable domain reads DAGVTQSPTHLIKTRGQQVTLRCSPKSGHDTVSWYQQALGQGPQFIFQYYEEEERQRGNFPDRFSGHQFPNYSSELNVNALLLGDSALYLCASSWGAEGYTFGSGTRLTVV.

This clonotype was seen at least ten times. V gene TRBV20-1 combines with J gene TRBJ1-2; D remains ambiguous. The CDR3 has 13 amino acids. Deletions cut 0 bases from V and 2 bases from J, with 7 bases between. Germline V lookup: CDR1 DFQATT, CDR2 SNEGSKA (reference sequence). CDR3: CSAREARNYGYTF. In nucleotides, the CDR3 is TGCAGTGCTAGAGAGGCCAGAAACTATGGCTACACCTTC.

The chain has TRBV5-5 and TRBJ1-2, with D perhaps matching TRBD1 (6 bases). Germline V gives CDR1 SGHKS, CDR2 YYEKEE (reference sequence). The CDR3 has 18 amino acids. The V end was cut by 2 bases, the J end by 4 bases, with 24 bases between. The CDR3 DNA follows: TGTGCCAGCAGCTTACTCCCCGGACAGAAATATTGGGGCTATGGCTACACCTTC. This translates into CASSLLPGQKYWGYGYTF.

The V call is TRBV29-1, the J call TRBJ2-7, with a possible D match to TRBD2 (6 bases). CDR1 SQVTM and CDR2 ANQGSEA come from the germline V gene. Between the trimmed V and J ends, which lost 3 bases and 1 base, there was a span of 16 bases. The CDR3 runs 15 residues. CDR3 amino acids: CSVEGEAGSSYEQYF. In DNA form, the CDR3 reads TGCAGCGTTGAGGGGGAGGCAGGATCGTCCTACGAGCAGTACTTC.

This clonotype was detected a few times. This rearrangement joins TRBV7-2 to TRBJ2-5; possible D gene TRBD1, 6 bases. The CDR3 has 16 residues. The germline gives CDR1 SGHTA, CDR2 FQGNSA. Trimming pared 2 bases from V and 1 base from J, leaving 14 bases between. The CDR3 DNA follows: TGTGCCAGCAGCTTATTGGGTTGGGGGCTCCAAGAGACCCAGTACTTC. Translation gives CASSLLGWGLQETQYF.

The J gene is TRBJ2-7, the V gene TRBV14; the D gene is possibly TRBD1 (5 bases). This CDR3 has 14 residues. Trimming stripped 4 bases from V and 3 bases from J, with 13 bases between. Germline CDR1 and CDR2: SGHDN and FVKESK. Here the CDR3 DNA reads TGTGCCAGCAGCCGAATAGCAGGGAACTACGAGCAGTACTTC. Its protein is CASSRIAGNYEQYF.

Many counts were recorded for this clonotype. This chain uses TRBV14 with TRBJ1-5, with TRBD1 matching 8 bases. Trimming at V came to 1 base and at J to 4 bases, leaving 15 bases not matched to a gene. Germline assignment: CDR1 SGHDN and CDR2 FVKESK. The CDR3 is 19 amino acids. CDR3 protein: CASSQAFRDRLFWNQPQHF. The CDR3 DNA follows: TGTGCCAGCAGCCAAGCTTTCCGGGACAGGCTATTTTGGAATCAGCCCCAGCATTTT. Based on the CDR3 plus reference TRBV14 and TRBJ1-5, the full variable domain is EAGVTQFPSHSVIEKGQTVTLRCDPISGHDNLYWYRRVMGKEIKFLLHFVKESKQDESGMPNNRFLAERTGGTYSTLKVQPAELEDSGVYFCASSQAFRDRLFWNQPQHFGDGTRLSIL.

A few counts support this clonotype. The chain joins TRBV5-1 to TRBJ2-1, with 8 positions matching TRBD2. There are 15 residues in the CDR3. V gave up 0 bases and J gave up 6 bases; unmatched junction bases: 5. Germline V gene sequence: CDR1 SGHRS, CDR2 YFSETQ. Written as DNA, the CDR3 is TGCGCCAGCAGCTTGGCCGGGGCGGGGGGCAATGAGCAGTTCTTC. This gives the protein CASSLAGAGGNEQFF.

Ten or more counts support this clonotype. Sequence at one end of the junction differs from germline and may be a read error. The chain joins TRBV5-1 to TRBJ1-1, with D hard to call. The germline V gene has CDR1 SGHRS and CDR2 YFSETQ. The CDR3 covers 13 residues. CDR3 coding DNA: TGTGCCAGCAGCTTACAACAGAACACTGAAGCTTTCTTT. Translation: CASSLQQNTEAFF.

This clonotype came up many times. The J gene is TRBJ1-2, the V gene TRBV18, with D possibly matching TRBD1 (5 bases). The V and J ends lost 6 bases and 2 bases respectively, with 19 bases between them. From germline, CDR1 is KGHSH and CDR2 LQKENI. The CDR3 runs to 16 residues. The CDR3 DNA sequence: TGTGCCAGCTCGCGAACAACCTCTGACAGAAACTATGGCTACACCTTC. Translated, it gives CASSRTTSDRNYGYTF.

CDR3 nucleotide sequence: TGTGCCAGCAGCAACGGCGGGACAGGGGTGGGAGAGACCCAGTACTTC. Its protein is CASSNGGTGVGETQYF. This chain uses TRBV7-6 with TRBJ2-5; 10 positions match TRBD1. Germline V CDR1 and CDR2: SGHVS, FNYEAQ. The CDR3 extends over 16 amino acids. The V and J ends lost 5 bases and 4 bases, in that order; junction bases with no gene match: 10.

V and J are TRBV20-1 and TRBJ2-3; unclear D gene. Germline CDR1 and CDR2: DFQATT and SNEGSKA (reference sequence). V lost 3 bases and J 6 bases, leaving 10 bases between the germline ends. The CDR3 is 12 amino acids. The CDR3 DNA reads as TGCAGTGCTAGTGGAATAGTGGATACGCAGTATTTT. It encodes CSASGIVDTQYF.

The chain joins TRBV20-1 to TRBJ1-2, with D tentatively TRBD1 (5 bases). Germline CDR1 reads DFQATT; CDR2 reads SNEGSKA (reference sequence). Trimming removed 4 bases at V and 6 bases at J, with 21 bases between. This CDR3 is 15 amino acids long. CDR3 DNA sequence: TGCAGTGCTATTAGAGCAAGGGGAAGAATGGATGGCTACACCTTC. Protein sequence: CSAIRARGRMDGYTF.

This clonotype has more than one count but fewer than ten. CDR3 residues: CASSQDGLPGDTEAFF. CDR3 DNA sequence: TGCGCCAGCAGCCAAGATGGACTCCCTGGGGACACTGAAGCTTTCTTT. This chain uses TRBV4-1 with TRBJ1-1; D remains ambiguous. CDR1 and CDR2 from the germline V gene are MGHRA and YSYEKL. V gave up 0 bases and J gave up 3 bases, with 14 bases separating them. This CDR3 is built from 16 residues.

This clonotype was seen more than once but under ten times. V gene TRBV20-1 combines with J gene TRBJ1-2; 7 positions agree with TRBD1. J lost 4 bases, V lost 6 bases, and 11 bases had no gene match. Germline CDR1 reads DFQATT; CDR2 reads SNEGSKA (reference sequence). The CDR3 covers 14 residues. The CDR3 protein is CSARARQGIYGYTF. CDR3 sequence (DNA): TGCAGTGCCCGGGCCAGACAGGGAATCTATGGCTACACCTTC.

CDR3 region: CASSGQRGSTDTQYF. The DNA of the CDR3 is TGTGCCAGCAGTGGTCAGCGGGGGAGCACAGATACGCAGTATTTT. The chain joins TRBV2 to TRBJ2-3; TRBD2 matches at 8 bases. The germline V gene has CDR1 SNHLY and CDR2 FYNNEI. Trimming took 4 bases from V and 0 from J; bases not matched to a gene: 3. The CDR3 runs to 15 residues.